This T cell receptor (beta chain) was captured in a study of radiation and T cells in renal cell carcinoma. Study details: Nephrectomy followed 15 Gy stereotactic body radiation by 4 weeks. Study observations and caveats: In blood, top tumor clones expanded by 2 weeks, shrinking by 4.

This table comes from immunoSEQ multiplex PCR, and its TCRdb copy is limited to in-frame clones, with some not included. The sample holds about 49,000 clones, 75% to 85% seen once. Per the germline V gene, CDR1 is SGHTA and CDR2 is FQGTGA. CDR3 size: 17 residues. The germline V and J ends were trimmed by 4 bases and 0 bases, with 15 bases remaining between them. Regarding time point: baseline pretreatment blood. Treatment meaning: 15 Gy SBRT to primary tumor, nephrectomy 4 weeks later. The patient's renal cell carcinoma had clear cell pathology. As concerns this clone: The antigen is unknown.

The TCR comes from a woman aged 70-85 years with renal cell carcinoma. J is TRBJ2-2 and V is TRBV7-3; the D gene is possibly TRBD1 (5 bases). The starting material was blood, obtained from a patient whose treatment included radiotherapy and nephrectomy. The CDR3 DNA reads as TGTGCCAGCAGCTGGAGAAGGGGTAGCTCGAACACCGGGGAGCTGTTTTTT. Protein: CASSWRRGSSNTGELFF.